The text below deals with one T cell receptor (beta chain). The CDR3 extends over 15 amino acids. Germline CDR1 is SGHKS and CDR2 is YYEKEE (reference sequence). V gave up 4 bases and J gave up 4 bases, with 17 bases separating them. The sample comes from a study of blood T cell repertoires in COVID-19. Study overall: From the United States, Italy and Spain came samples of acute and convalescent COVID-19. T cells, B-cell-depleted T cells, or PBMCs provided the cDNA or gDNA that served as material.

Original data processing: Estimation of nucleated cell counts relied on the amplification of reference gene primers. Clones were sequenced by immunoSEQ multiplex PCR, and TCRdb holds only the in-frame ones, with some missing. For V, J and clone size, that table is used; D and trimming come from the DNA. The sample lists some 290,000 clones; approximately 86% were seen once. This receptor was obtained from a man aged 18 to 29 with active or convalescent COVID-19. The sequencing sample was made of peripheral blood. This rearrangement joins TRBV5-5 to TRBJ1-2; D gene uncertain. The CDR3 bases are TGTGCCAGCAGCCTCAGACGCCGGGGAACCTATGGCTACACCTTC. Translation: CASSLRRRGTYGYTF.